This TCR beta chain emerged from a study of T cell responses to AZD1222 COVID-19 vaccine. Sequencing was performed with immunoSEQ multiplex PCR; in TCRdb, only in-frame clones are kept and a portion is missing. The sample lists 100,000 to 120,000 clones; approximately 90% were seen once. The trim removed 5 bases at V and 4 bases at J, leaving 10 bases unmatched. CDR3 length: 17 amino acids. The V gene's germline CDR1 is MNHNY and CDR2 SVGAGI (reference sequence). The V and J genes are TRBV6-6 and TRBJ2-2; 10 nucleotides align to TRBD2. The source material was peripheral blood, sampled on day 0 of AZD1222 vaccination. This clonotype was sampled from an adult in good health. The CDR3 is CASSPRSSGGPTGELFF. CDR3 DNA: TGTGCCAGCAGTCCAAGATCTAGCGGGGGCCCCACCGGGGAGCTGTTTTTT.